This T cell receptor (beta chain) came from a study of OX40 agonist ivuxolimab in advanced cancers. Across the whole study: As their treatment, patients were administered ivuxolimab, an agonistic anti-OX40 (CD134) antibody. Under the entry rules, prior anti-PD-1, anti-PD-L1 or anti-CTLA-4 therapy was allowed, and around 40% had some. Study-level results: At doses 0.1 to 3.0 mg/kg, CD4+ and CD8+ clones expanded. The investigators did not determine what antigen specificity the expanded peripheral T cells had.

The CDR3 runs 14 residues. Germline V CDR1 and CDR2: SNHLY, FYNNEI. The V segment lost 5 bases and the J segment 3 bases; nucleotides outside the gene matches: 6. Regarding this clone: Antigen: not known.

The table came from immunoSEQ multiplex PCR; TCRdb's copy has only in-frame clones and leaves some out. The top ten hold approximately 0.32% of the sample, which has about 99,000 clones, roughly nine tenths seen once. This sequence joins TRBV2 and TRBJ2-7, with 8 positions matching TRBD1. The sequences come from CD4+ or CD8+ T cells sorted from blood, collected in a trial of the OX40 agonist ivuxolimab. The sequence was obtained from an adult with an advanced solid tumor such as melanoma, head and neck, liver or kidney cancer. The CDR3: CASSKGQGVYEQYF. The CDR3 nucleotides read TGTGCCAGCAGTAAAGGACAGGGCGTCTACGAGCAGTACTTC.